The 27 T cell receptor beta chains below all came from one sample that was sequenced in a study of shared clonotypes between healthy human individuals. Terminally differentiated effector memory CD45RA+ cells were left out of the naive CD8 fraction, which was CD45RO-negative and positively selected for CCR7. Clones were read by immunoSEQ multiplex PCR, and TCRdb kept only the in-frame ones, dropping some. The sample has around 2.1 million clones, about 93% seen once. The sequenced sample consisted of naive CD8+ T cells from PBMCs. These receptors were obtained from a man aged 18 to 29 in good health. Some clones in this sample may be carry-over from other donors' samples.

This chain uses TRBV7-2 with TRBJ2-1; the match to TRBD2 covers 9 bases. Germline CDR1 reads SGHTA; CDR2 reads FQGNSA. This CDR3 is built from 15 residues. V was clipped by 5 bases and J by 1 base; unmatched bases: 3. The CDR3 region has the DNA TGTGCCAGCAGCCTGGGACTAGCATCCTACAATGAGCAGTTCTTC. This gives the protein CASSLGLASYNEQFF.

The chain employs TRBV19 and TRBJ1-4; the D gene is possibly TRBD1 (5 bases). V was cut by 9 bases and J by 0 bases, with 14 bases left in between. The CDR3 runs 15 residues. Germline V CDR1 and CDR2: LNHDA, SQIVND (reference sequence). Here the CDR3 DNA reads TGTGCCAGCCGCCACAGGCTCTCAACTAATGAAAAACTGTTTTTT. This translates into CASRHRLSTNEKLFF. The full variable domain, in which reference TRBV19 and TRBJ1-4 provide the parts outside the CDR3, is DGGITQSPKYLFRKEGQNVTLSCEQNLNHDAMYWYRQDPGQGLRLIYYSQIVNDFQKGDIAEGYSVSREKKESFPLTVTSAQKNPTAFYLCASRHRLSTNEKLFFGSGTQLSVL.

A single count supports this clone. This CDR3 reads CASSGLDPIYNEQFF. CDR3 DNA sequence: TGCGCCAGCAGTGGACTAGACCCGATTTACAATGAGCAGTTCTTC. This chain joins TRBV10-2 and TRBJ2-1, with TRBD2 as a possible D gene (6 bases). Trimming removed 4 bases at V and 4 bases at J, with 14 bases between. Germline CDR1 reads WSHSY; CDR2 reads SAAADI. The CDR3 length is 15 residues.

The CDR3 coding sequence is TGTGCCAGTAGCCCCCAAACCGGGACGAACACTGAAGCTTTCTTT. It encodes CASSPQTGTNTEAFF. The chain couples TRBV19 to TRBJ1-1, with D tentatively TRBD1 (5 bases). This CDR3 has 15 residues. The germline V gene encodes CDR1 LNHDA and CDR2 SQIVND (reference sequence). V was clipped by 6 bases and J by 1 base, with 15 bases between them.

The chain is built from TRBV6-5 and TRBJ2-7; TRBD1 aligns across 7 bases. Germline lookup yields CDR1 MNHEY and CDR2 SVGAGI. Trimming took 1 base from V and 7 from J; bases not matched to a gene: 4. This CDR3 spans 13 amino acids. The CDR3 reads CASSYYRGGEQYF. Here the CDR3 DNA reads TGTGCCAGCAGTTACTACAGGGGCGGGGAGCAGTACTTC.

This chain uses TRBV28 with TRBJ2-7; possible D gene TRBD1, 6 bases. This CDR3 spans 13 amino acids. V was cut by 5 bases and J by 2 bases, with 10 bases left in between. The germline gives CDR1 MDHEN, CDR2 SYDVKM. CDR3 sequence: CASSDPGAYEQYF. Written as DNA, the CDR3 is TGTGCCAGCAGTGATCCAGGGGCCTACGAGCAGTACTTC.

The chain is built from TRBV6-1 and TRBJ2-3, with D perhaps matching TRBD2 (5 bases). CDR1 is MNHNS, CDR2 SASEGT, per germline. With 0 bases removed from V and 2 bases from J, the gap between germline ends came to 12 bases. The CDR3 extends over 16 amino acids. The CDR3 reads CASSEAGAVPTDTQYF. As DNA, the CDR3 is TGTGCCAGCAGTGAAGCCGGAGCGGTTCCCACAGATACGCAGTATTTT.

CDR3 sequence reads: CASSLALGEGYTF. The CDR3 DNA reads as TGTGCCAGCAGCTTAGCCCTCGGGGAAGGCTACACCTTC. The V and J genes are TRBV11-3 and TRBJ1-2; no definite D call. This CDR3 region has 13 residues. Per germline, CDR1 SGHNT and CDR2 YENEEA. With 1 base removed from V and 8 bases from J, the gap between germline ends came to 11 bases. Complete variable domain (other parts from reference TRBV11-3 and TRBJ1-2): EAGVVQSPRYKIIEKKQPVAFWCNPISGHNTLYWYLQNLGQGPELLIRYENEEAVDDSQLPKDRFSAERLKGVDSTLKIQPAELGDSAVYLCASSLALGEGYTFGSGTRLTVV.

This clone was seen only a few times. The chain links TRBV2 to TRBJ2-1; D call uncertain. Trimming removed 11 bases at V and 8 bases at J, with 13 bases between. Per germline, CDR1 SNHLY and CDR2 FYNNEI. The CDR3 is made up of 11 amino acids. The CDR3 here is CALRGNDEQFF. CDR3 sequence (DNA): TGTGCCTTACGTGGGAACGATGAGCAGTTCTTC. Combining the CDR3 with reference TRBV2 and TRBJ2-1 gives the whole variable domain EPEVTQTPSHQVTQMGQEVILRCVPISNHLYFYWYRQILGQKVEFLVSFYNNEISEKSEIFDDQFSVERPDGSNFTLKIRSTKLEDSAMYFCALRGNDEQFFGPGTRLTVL.

This chain links TRBV15 with TRBJ1-1; 10 nucleotides align to TRBD1. CDR1 and CDR2 from the germline V gene are LNHNV and YYDKDF (reference sequence). V gave up 0 bases and J gave up 10 bases; unmatched junction bases: 2. The CDR3 has 13 amino acids. This chain's CDR3 is CATSRDRTGGAFF. The CDR3 DNA sequence: TGTGCCACCAGCAGAGATCGGACAGGGGGAGCTTTCTTT.

The V and J genes are TRBV4-3 and TRBJ2-1; D is ambiguous. The germline V gene has CDR1 LGHNA and CDR2 YSLEER. CDR3 size: 16 residues. V lost 0 bases, J lost 1 base, and 10 bases lay in between. The CDR3 loop reads CASSQDHWGSYNEQFF. The CDR3 region has the DNA TGCGCCAGCAGCCAAGATCATTGGGGTTCCTACAATGAGCAGTTCTTC.

This sequence joins TRBV4-1 and TRBJ2-7; D may be TRBD2 (5 bases). This CDR3 has 15 residues. CDR1 and CDR2 from the germline V gene are MGHRA and YSYEKL. Trimming stripped 4 bases from V and 0 bases from J, with 13 bases between. The CDR3 DNA reads TGCGCCAGCAGCCCAGAGAGGAGGAGCTCCTACGAGCAGTACTTC. Encoded protein: CASSPERRSSYEQYF.

The chain is built from TRBV11-2 and TRBJ2-7; 14 bases line up with TRBD2. Germline CDR1 and CDR2: SGHAT and FQNNGV. J was trimmed by 5 bases and V by 5 bases; bases with no gene match: 14. This CDR3 is built from 18 residues. The CDR3 coding sequence is TGTGCCAGCAGCCCCCTGGGCGGACTAGCGGGAGGATTTAACGAGCAGTACTTC. Protein: CASSPLGGLAGGFNEQYF. Variable domain in full (rest from reference TRBV11-2 and TRBJ2-7): EAGVAQSPRYKIIEKRQSVAFWCNPISGHATLYWYQQILGQGPKLLIQFQNNGVVDDSQLPKDRFSAERLKGVDSTLKIQPAKLEDSAVYLCASSPLGGLAGGFNEQYFGPGTRLTVT.

This clone was counted once. At the DNA level, this CDR3 is encoded by other sequences in the same sample as well. The chain combines TRBV11-2 with TRBJ1-1; no reliable D call. Trimming stripped 3 bases from V and 2 bases from J, with 4 bases between. The germline V gene has CDR1 SGHAT and CDR2 FQNNGV. CDR3 length: 12 amino acids. The CDR3 region has the DNA TGTGCCAGCAGCTTCGTAAACACTGAAGCTTTCTTT. It codes for CASSFVNTEAFF.

The chain employs TRBV29-1 and TRBJ1-2; no clear D. Germline assignment: CDR1 SQVTM and CDR2 ANQGSEA. The length of the CDR3 is 12 residues. V lost 6 bases and J lost 4, with 12 bases in between. The CDR3 reads CSVPDWGYGYTF. In DNA, the CDR3 is TGCAGCGTGCCCGACTGGGGCTATGGCTACACCTTC.

The chain uses TRBV27 and TRBJ2-1; D unresolved. The CDR3 spans 16 residues. From germline, CDR1 is MNHEY and CDR2 SMNVEV (reference sequence). Trimming took off 5 bases at V and 0 bases at J, with 14 bases between the two ends. CDR3 in DNA: TGTGCCAGCAGTCACCGACTCTTAAGCTCCTACAATGAGCAGTTCTTC. Protein product: CASSHRLLSSYNEQFF.

The chain couples TRBV27 to TRBJ2-1; 9 bases fit TRBD2. With V trimmed by 4 bases and J by 8 bases, 9 bases remained unmatched. CDR1 is MNHEY, CDR2 SMNVEV, per germline (reference sequence). The CDR3 length is 15 residues. CDR3 in amino acids: CASSSRLAVWYEQFF. CDR3 coding DNA: TGTGCCAGCAGTTCCCGACTAGCGGTCTGGTATGAGCAGTTCTTC.

The count of this clone is one. Other DNA sequences of this sample code for an identical CDR3. V is TRBV9 and J is TRBJ1-5, with TRBD1 as a possible D gene (5 bases). V lost 0 bases, J lost 7 bases, and 11 bases lay in between. The germline V gene has CDR1 SGDLS and CDR2 YYNGEE. The length of the CDR3 is 14 residues. CDR3 protein: CASSVGQGPQPQHF. CDR3 nucleotide sequence: TGTGCCAGCAGCGTAGGGCAGGGCCCCCAGCCCCAGCATTTT.

This clone was detected once. Distinct nucleotide sequences in the sample also encode this CDR3. The V call is TRBV11-2, the J call TRBJ2-2; no definite D call. The V end lost 2 bases, the J end lost 2 bases, and 9 bases lay between the germline ends. CDR1 is SGHAT, CDR2 FQNNGV, per germline. This CDR3 has 15 amino acids. The CDR3, as DNA: TGTGCCAGCAGCTTATCAGGCCCAAACACCGGGGAGCTGTTTTTT. Protein product: CASSLSGPNTGELFF.

This clone was seen a few times. The CDR3 here is CASSGDTEAFF. In DNA form, the CDR3 reads TGTGCCAGCTCAGGGGACACTGAAGCTTTCTTT. This rearrangement joins TRBV6-5 to TRBJ1-1, with D possibly being TRBD1 (6 bases). Trimming took 8 bases from V and 3 from J, leaving 7 bases between them. There are 11 residues in the CDR3. Germline V gene lookup returns CDR1 MNHEY and CDR2 SVGAGI.

This chain's CDR3 is CASSFRRTSAYNEQFF. The CDR3 DNA is TGTGCCAGCAGCTTTCGTCGGACTAGCGCTTACAATGAGCAGTTCTTC. The V call is TRBV11-3, the J call TRBJ2-1; TRBD2 matches 9 bases. The CDR3 consists of 16 residues. Trimming at V came to 3 bases and at J to 4 bases, leaving 7 bases not matched to a gene. CDR1 is SGHNT and CDR2 is YENEEA in the germline V gene.

The genes are TRBV28 and TRBJ2-3; 7 positions match TRBD2. V was clipped by 6 bases and J by 2 bases; unmatched bases: 8. The germline V gene encodes CDR1 MDHEN and CDR2 SYDVKM. This CDR3 is built from 15 residues. The CDR3 bases are TGTGCCAGCAGCCGACTAGCATGGTCCACAGATACGCAGTATTTT. Translation: CASSRLAWSTDTQYF.

J is TRBJ1-6 and V is TRBV11-2, with 9 bases lining up with TRBD1. In germline, CDR1 is SGHAT, CDR2 FQNNGV. The J segment lost 10 bases and the V segment lost 1 base, leaving 8 bases of the junction unmatched. This CDR3 is 16 amino acids long. In nucleotides, the CDR3 is TGTGCCAGCAGCTTAGCCGCCGGGACAGGGACCTCACCCCTCCACTTT. Translated: CASSLAAGTGTSPLHF. Using reference TRBV11-2 and TRBJ1-6 for the parts outside the CDR3, the full variable domain is EAGVAQSPRYKIIEKRQSVAFWCNPISGHATLYWYQQILGQGPKLLIQFQNNGVVDDSQLPKDRFSAERLKGVDSTLKIQPAKLEDSAVYLCASSLAAGTGTSPLHFGNGTRLTVT.

V and J are TRBV9 and TRBJ2-2, with TRBD1 matching 9 bases. The germline gives CDR1 SGDLS, CDR2 YYNGEE. The CDR3 extends over 16 amino acids. After removal of 1 base from V and 6 bases from J, the junction contained 7 bases not matched to a gene. This CDR3 reads CASSVFGTGYPGELFF. The CDR3 nucleotides read TGTGCCAGCAGCGTATTCGGGACAGGGTACCCCGGGGAGCTGTTTTTT.

V is TRBV4-2 and J is TRBJ2-7; perhaps TRBD1 as D (5 bases). This CDR3 is 15 amino acids long. Germline lookup yields CDR1 LGHNA and CDR2 YNFKEQ. Trimming pared 0 bases from V and 2 bases from J, leaving 11 bases between. The DNA for the CDR3 is TGTGCCAGCAGCCAAGAGTGGCAGGGCACCTACGAGCAGTACTTC. Translation gives CASSQEWQGTYEQYF.

This chain uses TRBV4-1 with TRBJ2-2; 12 bases agree with TRBD2. Germline V gives CDR1 MGHRA, CDR2 YSYEKL. CDR3 size: 18 residues. Trimming cost V 3 bases and J 6 bases; bases outside gene matches: 11. CDR3 protein: CASSQSTASGRGAGELFF. For the CDR3, the DNA is TGCGCCAGCAGCCAGTCGACCGCTAGCGGGAGGGGTGCCGGGGAGCTGTTTTTT.

This sequence joins TRBV10-3 and TRBJ2-4, with 9 bases that match TRBD1. The CDR3 contains 17 residues. The junction had 5 bases not matched to a gene; V was cut back by 2 bases and J by 0 bases. In germline, CDR1 is ENHRY, CDR2 SYGVKD. This CDR3 is CAISETGTGLAKNIQYF. Written as DNA, the CDR3 is TGTGCCATCAGTGAGACCGGGACAGGGTTAGCCAAAAACATTCAGTACTTC.